This TCR beta chain appears in the sequencing data of a study of T cell repertoires in cytomegalovirus infection. Study details: Use of recently identified HLA-C-restricted and well-studied HLA-B-restricted CMV epitopes was part of the study. In public TCR beta signatures, there were indications of both CMV infection and matching HLA type.

CDR3 length: 15 residues. Germline CDR1 is MGHRA and CDR2 is YSYEKL. V dropped 4 bases and J dropped 10 bases, with 17 bases sitting between them. This clonotype has ten or more counts. Its antigen is currently unknown. TCRdb itself ran the reads through MiXCR, one entry per CDR3 protein. The sample lists around 23,000 distinct CDR3 sequences, around 21% occurring once. Study results and limitations: Cumulative public TCR beta family frequency identified CMV carriers with the relevant HLA. In two of eight donors, the top clonotype was HLA-C-restricted CMV-specific.

The TCR sequence derives from a human donor in good health (CMV status not recorded). Some clones in this sample may be carry-over from other donors' samples. The chain uses TRBV4-1 and TRBJ1-6; maybe TRBD1 (5 bases). Sequences were derived from CD8+ T cells from cultured PBMCs, sampled from culture after CMV antigen stimulation. The CDR3 loop reads CASSPSQGGQSPLHF. The DNA for the CDR3 is TGCGCCAGCAGCCCCTCGCAGGGCGGGCAGTCACCCCTCCACTTT.